Given below is one TCR beta chain in context. No cognate antigen has been identified for it. Base qualities are not at hand, and no much larger clone is one base apart. This specimen comes from a study of blood T cell repertoires in COVID-19 (dated by TCRdb to 2018 to 2021). General notes on the study: Samples from collaborators originated in the United States, Italy and Spain and spanned both the acute and convalescent phases of COVID-19. The material from the prospective study consisted of cDNA or gDNA derived from T cells, B-cell-depleted T cells, or PBMCs. The dataset comprised deeply sampled blood TCRbeta repertoires from subjects exposed to, actively infected with, or recovered from COVID-19. The repertoires were made available in a free public database intended to serve as a resource for research on the immune response to SARS-CoV-2. The samples were drawn from the first 160 participants of the ongoing ImmuneRACE study and from over a thousand subjects provided by 6 global collaborators. The sample metadata nearly always contained a de-identified subject ID, COVID-19 status, age in years and sex. HLA class I and class II types, where available, came from metadata supplied by the sample provider rather than from assay-based typing.

Each collaborating institution followed its own protocols to collect whole blood in K2EDTA tubes. For TCRbeta analysis, collaborators shipped samples in one of three forms: frozen whole blood, isolated PBMCs, or DNA extracted from either of those sample types. The study at large found these results: The quantity of clinical and demographic metadata differed by source and by participant and was supplied without curation.

The germline V gene supplies CDR1 SGHRS and CDR2 YFSETQ. V and J are truncated by 1 base and 0 bases respectively, leaving an intervening sequence of 5 bases. From the cysteine through the phenylalanine, the CDR3 covers 14 amino acids. Only the CDR3 region is kept as DNA, spanning 42 bases read in frame from base 1. TCRbeta CDR3 regions were amplified from genomic DNA by means of the immunoSEQ Assay, a bias-controlled multiplex PCR. Per the source publication's procedure: The number of nucleated cells in each sample was estimated by amplification of reference gene primers within the assay. Sequence reads were collapsed and filtered to measure the absolute abundance of every unique TCRbeta CDR3 rearrangement. For each sample, productive Simpson clonality was calculated as the square root of Simpson's diversity index over productive rearrangements. TCRdb took this table from immuneACCESS and kept in-frame rearrangements with V and J called. Such tables lack part of the clones; where checked against another copy, unresolved V genes explain under half of the gap, and the rest is unexplained. The V and J calls and clone size come from that table; D and trimming were worked out from the DNA. Recorded for this sample are approximately 230,000 clones; 84% of them occurred a single time. Jointly, the top ten make up 15% to 20% of the sample.

The chain uses TRBV5-1 and TRBJ1-5; there is no confident call for the D gene. The source of this sequence is a man aged 30 to 45 with active or convalescent COVID-19. Sequencing was carried out using peripheral blood. The DNA sequence is TGCGCCAGCAGCTTGCAGGATAGCAATCAGCCCCAGCATTTT. It codes for CASSLQDSNQPQHF.